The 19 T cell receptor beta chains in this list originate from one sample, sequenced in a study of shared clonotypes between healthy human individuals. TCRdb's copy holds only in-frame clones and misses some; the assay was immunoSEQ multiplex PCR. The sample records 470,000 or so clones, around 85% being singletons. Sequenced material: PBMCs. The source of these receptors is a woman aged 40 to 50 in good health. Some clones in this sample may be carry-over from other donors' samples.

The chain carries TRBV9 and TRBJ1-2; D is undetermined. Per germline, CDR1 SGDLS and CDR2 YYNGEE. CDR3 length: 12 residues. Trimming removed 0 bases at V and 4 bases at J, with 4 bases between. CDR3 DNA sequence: TGTGCCAGCAGCGTAGTGTGCTATGGCTACACCTTC. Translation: CASSVVCYGYTF.

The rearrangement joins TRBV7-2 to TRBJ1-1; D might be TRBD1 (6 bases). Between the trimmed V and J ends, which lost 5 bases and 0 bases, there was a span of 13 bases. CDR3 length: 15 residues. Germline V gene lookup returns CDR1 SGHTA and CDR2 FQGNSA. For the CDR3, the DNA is TGTGCCAGCAGCGGTCGGACAGCAGTGAACACTGAAGCTTTCTTT. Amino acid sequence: CASSGRTAVNTEAFF.

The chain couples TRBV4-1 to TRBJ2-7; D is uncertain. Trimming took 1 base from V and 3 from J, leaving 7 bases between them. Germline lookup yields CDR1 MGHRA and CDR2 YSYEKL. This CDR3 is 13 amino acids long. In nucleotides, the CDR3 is TGCGCCAGCAGCCAAGGGTTAAACTACGAGCAGTACTTC. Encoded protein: CASSQGLNYEQYF.

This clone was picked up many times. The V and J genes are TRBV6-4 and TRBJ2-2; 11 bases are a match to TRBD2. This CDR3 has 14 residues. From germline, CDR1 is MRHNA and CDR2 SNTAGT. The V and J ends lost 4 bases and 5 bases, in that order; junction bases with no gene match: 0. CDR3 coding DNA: TGTGCCAGCAGTGTAGCGGGAGGGACCGGGGAGCTGTTTTTT. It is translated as CASSVAGGTGELFF.

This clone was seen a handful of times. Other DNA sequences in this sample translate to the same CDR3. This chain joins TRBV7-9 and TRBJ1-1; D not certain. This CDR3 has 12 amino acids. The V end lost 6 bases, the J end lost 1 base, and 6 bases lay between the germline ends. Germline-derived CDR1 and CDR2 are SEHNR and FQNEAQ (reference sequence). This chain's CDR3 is CASSFTNTEAFF. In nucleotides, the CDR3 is TGTGCCAGCAGTTTTACGAACACTGAAGCTTTCTTT. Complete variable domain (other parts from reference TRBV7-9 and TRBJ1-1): DTGVSQNPRHKITKRGQNVTFRCDPISEHNRLYWYRQTLGQGPEFLTYFQNEAQLEKSRLLSDRFSAERPKGSFSTLEIQRTEQGDSAMYLCASSFTNTEAFFGQGTRLTVV.

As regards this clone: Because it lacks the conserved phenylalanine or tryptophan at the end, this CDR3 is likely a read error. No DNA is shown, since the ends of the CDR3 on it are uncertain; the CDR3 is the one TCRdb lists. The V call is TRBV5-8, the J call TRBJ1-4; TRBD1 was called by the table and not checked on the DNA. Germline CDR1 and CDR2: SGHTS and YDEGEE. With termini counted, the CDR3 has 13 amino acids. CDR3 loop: CASSLGAGSWIPI.

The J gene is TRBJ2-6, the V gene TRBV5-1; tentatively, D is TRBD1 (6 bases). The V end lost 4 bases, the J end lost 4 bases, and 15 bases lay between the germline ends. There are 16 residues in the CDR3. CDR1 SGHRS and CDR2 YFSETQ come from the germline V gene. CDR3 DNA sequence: TGCGCCAGCAGCCCAGACAGGATGGACGGGGCCAACGTCCTGACTTTC. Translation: CASSPDRMDGANVLTF.

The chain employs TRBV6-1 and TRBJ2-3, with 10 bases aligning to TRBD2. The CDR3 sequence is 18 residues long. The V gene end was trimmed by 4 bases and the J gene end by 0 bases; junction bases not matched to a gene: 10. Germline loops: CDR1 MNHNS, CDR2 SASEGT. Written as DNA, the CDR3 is TGTGCCAGCAGTGTTGGAGCGGGAGGGGAATACAGCACAGATACGCAGTATTTT. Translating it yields CASSVGAGGEYSTDTQYF.

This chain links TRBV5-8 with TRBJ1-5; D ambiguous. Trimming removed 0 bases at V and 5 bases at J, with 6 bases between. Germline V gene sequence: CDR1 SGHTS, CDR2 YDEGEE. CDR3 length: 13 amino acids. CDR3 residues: CASSLGLHQPQHF. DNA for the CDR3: TGTGCCAGCAGCTTGGGTCTACATCAGCCCCAGCATTTT.

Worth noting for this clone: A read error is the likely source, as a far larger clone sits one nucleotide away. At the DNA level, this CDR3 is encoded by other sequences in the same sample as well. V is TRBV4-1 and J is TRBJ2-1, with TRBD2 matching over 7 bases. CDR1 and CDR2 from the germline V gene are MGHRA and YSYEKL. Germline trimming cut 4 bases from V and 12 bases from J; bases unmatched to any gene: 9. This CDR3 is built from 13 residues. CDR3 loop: CASSPWEGAPQFF. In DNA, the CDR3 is TGCGCCAGCAGCCCATGGGAGGGCGCTCCGCAGTTCTTC.

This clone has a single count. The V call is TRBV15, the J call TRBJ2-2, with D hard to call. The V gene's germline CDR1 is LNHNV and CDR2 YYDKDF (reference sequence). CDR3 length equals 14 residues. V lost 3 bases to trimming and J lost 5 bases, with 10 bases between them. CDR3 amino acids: CATSRPVGTGELFF. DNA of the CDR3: TGTGCCACCAGCAGGCCTGTTGGTACCGGGGAGCTGTTTTTT.

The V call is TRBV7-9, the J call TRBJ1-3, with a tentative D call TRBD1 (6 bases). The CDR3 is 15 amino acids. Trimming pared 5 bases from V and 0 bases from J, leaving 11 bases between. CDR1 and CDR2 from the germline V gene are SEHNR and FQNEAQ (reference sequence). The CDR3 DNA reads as TGTGCCAGCAGCCTCAGGGGCGGCTCTGGAAACACCATATATTTT. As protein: CASSLRGGSGNTIYF.

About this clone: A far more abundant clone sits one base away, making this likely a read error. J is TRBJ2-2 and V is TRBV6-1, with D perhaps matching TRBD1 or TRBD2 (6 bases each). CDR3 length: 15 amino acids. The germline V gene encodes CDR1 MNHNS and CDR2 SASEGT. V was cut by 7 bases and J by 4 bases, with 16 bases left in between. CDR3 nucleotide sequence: TGTGCCAGCACCCCGGGGGACACTCGCACCGGGGAGCTGTTTTTT. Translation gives CASTPGDTRTGELFF.

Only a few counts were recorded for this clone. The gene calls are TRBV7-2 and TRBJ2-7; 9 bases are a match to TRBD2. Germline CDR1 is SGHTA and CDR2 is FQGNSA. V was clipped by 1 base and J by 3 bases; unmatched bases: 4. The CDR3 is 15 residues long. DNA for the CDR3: TGTGCCAGCAGCTTAGGTGCACTAGCGGGCTACGAGCAGTACTTC. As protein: CASSLGALAGYEQYF.

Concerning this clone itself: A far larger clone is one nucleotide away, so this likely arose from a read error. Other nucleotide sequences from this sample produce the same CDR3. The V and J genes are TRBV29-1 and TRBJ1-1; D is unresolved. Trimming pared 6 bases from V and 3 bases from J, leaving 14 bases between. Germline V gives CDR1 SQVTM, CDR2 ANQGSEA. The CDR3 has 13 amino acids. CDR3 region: CSVTVWLDTEAFF. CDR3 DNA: TGCAGCGTCACAGTATGGTTAGACACTGAAGCTTTCTTT.

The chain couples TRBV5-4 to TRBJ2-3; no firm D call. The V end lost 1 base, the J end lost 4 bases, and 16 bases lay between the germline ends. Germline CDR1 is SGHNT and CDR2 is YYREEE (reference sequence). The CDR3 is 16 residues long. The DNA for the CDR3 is TGTGCCAGCAGCTTGCGGAGTGGGATGTCTTCAGATACGCAGTATTTT. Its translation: CASSLRSGMSSDTQYF. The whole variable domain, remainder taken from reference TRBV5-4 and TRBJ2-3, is ETGVTQSPTHLIKTRGQQVTLRCSSQSGHNTVSWYQQALGQGPQFIFQYYREEENGRGNFPPRFSGLQFPNYSSELNVNALELDDSALYLCASSLRSGMSSDTQYFGPGTRLTVL.

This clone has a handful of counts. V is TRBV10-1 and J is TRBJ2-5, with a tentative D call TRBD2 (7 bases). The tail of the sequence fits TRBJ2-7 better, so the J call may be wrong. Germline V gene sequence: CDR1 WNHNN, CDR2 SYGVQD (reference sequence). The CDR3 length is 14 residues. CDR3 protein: CASRGGGRPYEQYF. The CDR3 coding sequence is TGCGCCAGCAGGGGGGGCGGGAGACCCTACGAGCAGTACTTC.

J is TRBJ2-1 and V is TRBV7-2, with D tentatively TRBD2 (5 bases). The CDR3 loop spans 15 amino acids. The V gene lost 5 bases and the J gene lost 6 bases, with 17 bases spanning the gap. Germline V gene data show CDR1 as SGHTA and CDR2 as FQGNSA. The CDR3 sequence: CASSPPGLELNEQFF. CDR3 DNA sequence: TGTGCCAGCAGCCCCCCTGGACTGGAGCTCAATGAGCAGTTCTTC.

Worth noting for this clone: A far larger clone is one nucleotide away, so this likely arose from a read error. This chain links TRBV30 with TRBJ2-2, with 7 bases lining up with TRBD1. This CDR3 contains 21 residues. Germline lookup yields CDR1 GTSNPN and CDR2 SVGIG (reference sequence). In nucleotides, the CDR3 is TGTGCCTGGGGTGTATTTCCGGGACAGCTGATAACGGAAGCGAACACCGGGGAGCTGTTTTTT. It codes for CAWGVFPGQLITEANTGELFF.